This T cell receptor (beta chain) was profiled in a study of T cell responses to AZD1222 COVID-19 vaccine. Pooling covered second doses at about 4 or about 12 weeks. V dropped 5 bases and J dropped 6 bases, with 14 bases sitting between them. From germline, CDR1 is MNHEY and CDR2 SVGAGI. The length of the CDR3 is 14 residues. Clones were sequenced by immunoSEQ multiplex PCR, and TCRdb holds only the in-frame ones, with some missing. The sample records about 130,000 clones, approximately 90% being singletons. The sample consisted of peripheral blood, taken 28 days after the second AZD1222 dose. This sequence joins TRBV6-5 and TRBJ1-3; D uncertain. The receptor was isolated from an adult who received the AZD1222 COVID-19 vaccine. CDR3: CASSLTALLNTIYF. The CDR3 DNA is TGTGCCAGCAGTCTAACAGCTTTGTTAAACACCATATATTTT.